The 8 T cell receptor beta chains reported below all come from one sample, sequenced in a study of graft-versus-host responses after intestinal transplantation. Repertoires were generated with immunoSEQ multiplex PCR, while TCRdb's copy carries only in-frame clones and drops some. The data contain over 85,000 clones, 91% of them seen just once; the ten biggest clones take up about 0.18%. What these receptors recognize is not known. The source material was unstimulated CD4+ T cells sorted from spleen or lymph node cells, sampled before transplant. The receptors come from a human donor who was the organ donor for an intestinal transplant.

Only one count was recorded for this clone. V usage is TRBV11-2 and J usage is TRBJ1-6, with D possibly matching TRBD1 (5 bases). The CDR3 contains 13 residues. Germline loops: CDR1 SGHAT, CDR2 FQNNGV. Trimming removed 6 bases at V and 16 bases at J, with 19 bases between. The CDR3, as DNA: TGTGCCAGCAGTAATAATAGGGGAACCCTTCTCCACTTT. This encodes CASSNNRGTLLHF.

The CDR3 spells CASSQTDRPFNYGYTF. DNA of the CDR3: TGTGCCAGCAGCCAGACAGACAGGCCTTTTAACTATGGCTACACCTTC. This chain joins TRBV7-9 and TRBJ1-2; D is perhaps TRBD1 (6 bases). Germline V gene data show CDR1 as SEHNR and CDR2 as FQNEAQ (reference sequence). The CDR3 totals 16 residues. The ends were cut back, 5 bases at V and 1 base at J, with 17 bases in the middle. The variable domain in full, with the rest retrieved from reference TRBV7-9 and TRBJ1-2, is DTGVSQNPRHKITKRGQNVTFRCDPISEHNRLYWYRQTLGQGPEFLTYFQNEAQLEKSRLLSDRFSAERPKGSFSTLEIQRTEQGDSAMYLCASSQTDRPFNYGYTFGSGTRLTVV.

The gene calls are TRBV19 and TRBJ1-1; D is perhaps TRBD1 (5 bases). This CDR3 is 14 amino acids long. Per germline, CDR1 LNHDA and CDR2 SQIVND (reference sequence). The germline V and J ends were trimmed by 6 bases and 1 base, with 12 bases remaining between them. In DNA form, the CDR3 reads TGTGCCAGTAGCACAGGACCCCGGAACACTGAAGCTTTCTTT. Translation: CASSTGPRNTEAFF. The whole variable domain, filled in from reference TRBV19 and TRBJ1-1, reads DGGITQSPKYLFRKEGQNVTLSCEQNLNHDAMYWYRQDPGQGLRLIYYSQIVNDFQKGDIAEGYSVSREKKESFPLTVTSAQKNPTAFYLCASSTGPRNTEAFFGQGTRLTVV.

V and J are TRBV5-5 and TRBJ1-5; the match to TRBD1 covers 10 bases. CDR3 length: 16 residues. V gave up 4 bases and J gave up 1 base; unmatched junction bases: 5. Germline-derived CDR1 and CDR2 are SGHKS and YYEKEE (reference sequence). CDR3 protein: CASSNRDRGSNQPQHF. CDR3 nucleotides: TGTGCCAGCAGCAACCGGGACAGGGGAAGCAATCAGCCCCAGCATTTT. Full variable domain (remainder filled in from reference TRBV5-5 and TRBJ1-5): DAGVTQSPTHLIKTRGQQVTLRCSPISGHKSVSWYQQVLGQGPQFIFQYYEKEERGRGNFPDRFSARQFPNYSSELNVNALLLGDSALYLCASSNRDRGSNQPQHFGDGTRLSIL.

This sequence joins TRBV9 and TRBJ1-1, with D tentatively TRBD1 (5 bases). This CDR3 comprises 18 residues. V lost 0 bases and J 0 bases, leaving 18 bases between the germline ends. CDR1 and CDR2 (germline): SGDLS, YYNGEE. The CDR3 reads CASSVEPRLTALNTEAFF. The CDR3 bases are TGTGCCAGCAGCGTAGAACCGAGACTGACAGCATTGAACACTGAAGCTTTCTTT.

The chain recombines TRBV28 with TRBJ1-6; D is undetermined. The germline gives CDR1 MDHEN, CDR2 SYDVKM. V lost 7 bases, J lost 8 bases, and 15 bases lay in between. The CDR3 is 14 residues long. The CDR3 sequence: CASTTDGGYSPLHF. The CDR3, as DNA: TGTGCCAGCACGACGGATGGCGGTTATTCACCCCTCCACTTT.

The J gene is TRBJ2-6, the V gene TRBV18; D not resolved. This CDR3 is 16 amino acids long. Per the germline V gene, CDR1 is KGHSH and CDR2 is LQKENI. With 3 bases removed from V and 0 bases from J, the gap between germline ends came to 9 bases. This CDR3 reads CASSPSPSSGANVLTF. The CDR3 DNA sequence: TGTGCCAGCTCACCGAGTCCGAGCTCTGGGGCCAACGTCCTGACTTTC.

This clone was counted a single time. The V gene is TRBV28, the J gene TRBJ2-3, with a possible D match to TRBD2 (5 bases). CDR3 length: 15 amino acids. Germline CDR1 MDHEN, CDR2 SYDVKM. The ends were cut back, 7 bases at V and 3 bases at J, with 17 bases in the middle. In DNA form, the CDR3 reads TGTGCCAGCATCGAAAGGTGGCTAGCAACAGATACGCAGTATTTT. It is translated as CASIERWLATDTQYF. Looking up the rest from reference TRBV28 and TRBJ2-3 gives the full variable domain: DVKVTQSSRYLVKRTGEKVFLECVQDMDHENMFWYRQDPGLGLRLIYFSYDVKMKEKGDIPEGYSVSREKKERFSLILESASTNQTSMYLCASIERWLATDTQYFGPGTRLTVL.